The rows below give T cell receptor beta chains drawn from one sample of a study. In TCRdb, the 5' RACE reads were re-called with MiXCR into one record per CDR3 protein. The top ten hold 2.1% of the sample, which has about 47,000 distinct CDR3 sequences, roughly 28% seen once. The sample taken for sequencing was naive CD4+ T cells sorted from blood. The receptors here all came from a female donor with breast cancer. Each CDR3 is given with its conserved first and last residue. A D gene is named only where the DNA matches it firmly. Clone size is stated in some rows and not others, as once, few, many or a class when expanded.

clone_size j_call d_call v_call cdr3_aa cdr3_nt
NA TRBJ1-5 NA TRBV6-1 CASRPQAYQPQHF TGTGCCAGCCGACCCCAGGCCTATCAGCCCCAGCATTTT
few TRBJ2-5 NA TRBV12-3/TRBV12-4 CASSSLDRQETQYF TGTGCCAGCAGTTCGCTCGACAGACAAGAGACCCAGTACTTC
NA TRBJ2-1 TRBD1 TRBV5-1 CASSRGQGDNEQFF TGCGCCAGCAGCAGGGGACAGGGGGACAATGAGCAGTTCTTC
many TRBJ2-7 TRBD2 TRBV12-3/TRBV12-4 CASSLRALGSGSSYEQYF TGTGCCAGCAGTTTACGTGCCTTGGGTAGCGGGAGCTCCTACGAGCAGTACTTC
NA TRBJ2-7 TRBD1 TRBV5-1 CASSPQTGSHYEQYF TGCGCCAGCAGCCCCCAGACAGGGTCCCACTACGAGCAGTACTTC
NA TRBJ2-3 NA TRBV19 CASTRDNTDTQYF TGTGCCAGCACCCGGGACAACACAGATACGCAGTATTTT
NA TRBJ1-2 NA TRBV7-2 CASSLAPSGIGHTF TGTGCCAGCAGCTTAGCGCCATCCGGGATTGGCCACACCTTC
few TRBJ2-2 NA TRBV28 CASSFRGQTGELFF TGTGCCAGCAGTTTCCGAGGGCAGACCGGGGAGCTGTTTTTT
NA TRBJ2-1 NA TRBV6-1 CAGSGGGLGYNEQFF TGTGCCGGCAGTGGAGGGGGGCTGGGTTACAATGAGCAGTTCTTC
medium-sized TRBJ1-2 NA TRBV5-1 CASSLGAGATANYGYTF TGCGCCAGCAGCTTGGGGGCAGGGGCGACAGCTAACTATGGCTACACCTTC
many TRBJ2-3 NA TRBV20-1 CSGSLRRNTDTQYF TGCAGTGGAAGCCTCAGGCGGAACACAGATACGCAGTATTTT
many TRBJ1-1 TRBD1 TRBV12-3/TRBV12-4 CASSRPGQGNTEAFF TGTGCCAGCAGTAGACCGGGACAGGGGAACACTGAAGCTTTCTTT
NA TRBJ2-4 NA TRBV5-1 CASSYGGRAKNIQYF TGCGCCAGCAGCTACGGGGGTCGGGCCAAAAACATTCAGTACTTC
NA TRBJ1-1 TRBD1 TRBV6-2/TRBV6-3 CASHPTGSRTANTEAFF TGTGCCAGCCATCCGACAGGGAGTAGGACGGCGAACACTGAAGCTTTCTTT
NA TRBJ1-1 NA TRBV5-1 CASSLVQQNTEAFF TGCGCCAGCAGCTTGGTCCAGCAGAACACTGAAGCTTTCTTT
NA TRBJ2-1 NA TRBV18 CASSPSGSRDEQFF TGTGCCAGCTCCCCCTCCGGGAGCCGCGATGAGCAGTTCTTC
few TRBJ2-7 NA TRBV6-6 CASSYSSHEQYF TGTGCCAGCAGTTACTCGAGCCACGAGCAGTACTTC
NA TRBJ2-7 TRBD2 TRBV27 CASKTGTSEIRAQYF TGTGCCAGCAAAACTGGGACTAGCGAGATAAGGGCGCAGTACTTC
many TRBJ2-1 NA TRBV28 CASSSHPWTGEQFF TGTGCCAGCAGTTCCCATCCCTGGACCGGTGAGCAGTTCTTC
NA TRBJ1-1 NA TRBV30 CAWRAGPSEAFF TGTGCCTGGAGGGCTGGGCCCAGTGAAGCTTTCTTT
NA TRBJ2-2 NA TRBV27 CASSPWDWMASGELFF TGTGCCAGCAGTCCTTGGGACTGGATGGCATCCGGGGAGCTGTTTTTT
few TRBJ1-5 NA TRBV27 CASSYGSGNQPQHF TGTGCCAGCAGTTATGGGTCGGGCAATCAGCCCCAGCATTTT
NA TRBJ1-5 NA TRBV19 CASSMWEVPPQHF TGTGCCAGTAGTATGTGGGAAGTTCCGCCCCAGCATTTT
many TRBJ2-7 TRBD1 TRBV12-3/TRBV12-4 CASSSTGRLGMEQYF TGTGCCAGCAGTTCGACAGGGCGGCTAGGAATGGAGCAGTACTTC
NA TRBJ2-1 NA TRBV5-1 CASRTGAGYGQFF TGCGCCAGCAGAACCGGGGCAGGGTATGGGCAGTTCTTC
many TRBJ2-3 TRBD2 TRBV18 CASSRTLAGGPDTQYF TGTGCCAGCTCACGGACGCTAGCGGGAGGCCCAGATACGCAGTATTTT
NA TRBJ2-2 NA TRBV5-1 CASSPGLPTTGELFF TGCGCCAGCAGCCCCGGACTACCTACGACCGGGGAGCTGTTTTTT
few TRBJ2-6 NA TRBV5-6 CASSLEMTPSGANVLTF TGTGCCAGCAGCTTGGAAATGACACCTTCTGGGGCCAACGTCCTGACTTTC
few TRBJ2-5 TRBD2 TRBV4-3 CASSQGGLSQETQYF TGCGCCAGCAGCCAAGGGGGACTAAGCCAAGAGACCCAGTACTTC
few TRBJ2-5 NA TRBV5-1 CASSSLQGETQYF TGCGCCAGCAGCTCGCTCCAAGGGGAGACCCAGTACTTC
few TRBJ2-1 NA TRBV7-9 CASSLVSANEQFF TGTGCCAGCAGCTTAGTGTCGGCTAATGAGCAGTTCTTC